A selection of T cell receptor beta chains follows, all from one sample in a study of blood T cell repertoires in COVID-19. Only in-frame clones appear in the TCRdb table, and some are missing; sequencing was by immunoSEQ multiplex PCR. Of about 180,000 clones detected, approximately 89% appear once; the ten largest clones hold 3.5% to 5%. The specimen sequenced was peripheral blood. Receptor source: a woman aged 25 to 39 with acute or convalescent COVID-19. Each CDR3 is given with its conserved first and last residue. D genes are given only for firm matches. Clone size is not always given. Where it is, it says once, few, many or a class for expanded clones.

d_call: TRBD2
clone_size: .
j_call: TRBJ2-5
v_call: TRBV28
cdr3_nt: TGTGCCAGCAGCACTAGCGGGAGGGTAGAGACCCAGTACTTC
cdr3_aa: CASSTSGRVETQYF

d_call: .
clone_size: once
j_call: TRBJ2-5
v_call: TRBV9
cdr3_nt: TGTGCCAGCAGCCCTTCGACAGGTTGGCAGACCCAGTACTTC
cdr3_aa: CASSPSTGWQTQYF

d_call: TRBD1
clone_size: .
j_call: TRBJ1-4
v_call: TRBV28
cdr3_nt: TGTGCCAGCACCGTGGGACAGGATGAAAAACTGTTTTTT
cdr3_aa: CASTVGQDEKLFF

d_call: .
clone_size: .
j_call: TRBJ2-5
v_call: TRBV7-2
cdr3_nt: TGTGCCAGCAGCTTCTACGGTCAAGAGACCCAGTACTTC
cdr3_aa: CASSFYGQETQYF

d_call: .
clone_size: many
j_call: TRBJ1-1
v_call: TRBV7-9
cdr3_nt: TGTGCCAGCAGCTCCCACGGGGCGGGGGGGGCTTTCTTT
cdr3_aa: CASSSHGAGGAFF

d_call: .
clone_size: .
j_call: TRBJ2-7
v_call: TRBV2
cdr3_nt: TGTGCCAGCGCGGAGACTAACCTGTACGAGCAGTACTTC
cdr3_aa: CASAETNLYEQYF

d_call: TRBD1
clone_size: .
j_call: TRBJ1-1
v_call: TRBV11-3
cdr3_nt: TGTGCCAGCAGCCCACGGACAGGGGGCGACACTGAAGCTTTCTTT
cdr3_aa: CASSPRTGGDTEAFF

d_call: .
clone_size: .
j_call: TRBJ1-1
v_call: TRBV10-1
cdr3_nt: TGCGCCAGCAGTGTAACCTTGGGCGCTGAAGCTTTCTTT
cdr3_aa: CASSVTLGAEAFF

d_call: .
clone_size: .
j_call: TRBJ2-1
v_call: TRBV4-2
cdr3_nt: TGTGCCAGCAGCCAAGGAATTAGCTCCTACAATGAGCAGTTCTTC
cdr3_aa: CASSQGISSYNEQFF

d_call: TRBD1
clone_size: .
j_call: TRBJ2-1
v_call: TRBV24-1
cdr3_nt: TGTGCCACCAGCGTCCAATTTTCCGGGACAGGGTTCCAGCAGTTCTTC
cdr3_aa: CATSVQFSGTGFQQFF

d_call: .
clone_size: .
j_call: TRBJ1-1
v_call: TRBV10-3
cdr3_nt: TGTGCCATCAGTGGGGACACGCGTACTGAAGCTTTCTTT
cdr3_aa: CAISGDTRTEAFF

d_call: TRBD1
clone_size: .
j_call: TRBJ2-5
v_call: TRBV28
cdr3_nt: TGTGCCACAGGGGGAATCGGCCCCCTGGAGACCCAGTACTTC
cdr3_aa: CATGGIGPLETQYF

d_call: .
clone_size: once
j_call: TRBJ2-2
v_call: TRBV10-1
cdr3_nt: TGCGCCAGCAGTTACGGGGAGCTGTTTTTT
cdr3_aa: CASSYGELFF

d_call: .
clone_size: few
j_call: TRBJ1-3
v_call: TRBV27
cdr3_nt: TGTGCCGGCCCAGAGGAGGGGAATAGAAACACCATATATTTT
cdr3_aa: CAGPEEGNRNTIYF

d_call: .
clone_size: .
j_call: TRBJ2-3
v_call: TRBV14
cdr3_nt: TGTGCCAGCAGCCCCCAATTGGATACGCAGTATTTT
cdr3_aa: CASSPQLDTQYF

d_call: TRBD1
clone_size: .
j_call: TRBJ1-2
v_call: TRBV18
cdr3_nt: TGTGCCAGCTCACCAAATGAGGACAGGGTCTATGGCTACACCTTC
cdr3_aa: CASSPNEDRVYGYTF

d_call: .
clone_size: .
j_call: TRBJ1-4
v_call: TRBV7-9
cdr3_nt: TGTGCCAGCAGCCTTAGTGAGATTGCCAAAAAACTGTTTTTT
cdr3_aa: CASSLSEIAKKLFF

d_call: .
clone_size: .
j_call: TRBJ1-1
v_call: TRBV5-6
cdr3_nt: TGTGCCAGCATCCGATCCCCCTACGCGGGCACTGAAGCTTTCTTT
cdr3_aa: CASIRSPYAGTEAFF

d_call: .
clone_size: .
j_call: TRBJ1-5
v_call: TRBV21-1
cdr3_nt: TGTGCCAGCAGCACAAGTTCAACAGGGGATTCCAATCAGCCCCAGCATTTT
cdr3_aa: CASSTSSTGDSNQPQHF

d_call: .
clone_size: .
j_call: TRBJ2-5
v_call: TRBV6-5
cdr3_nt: TGTGCCAGCAGACTCGTACAGGGAGAGGAGACCCAGTACTTC
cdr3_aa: CASRLVQGEETQYF

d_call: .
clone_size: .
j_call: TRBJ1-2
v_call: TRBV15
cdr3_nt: TGTGCCACCAGCAACTCTAACTATGGCTACACCTTC
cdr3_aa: CATSNSNYGYTF

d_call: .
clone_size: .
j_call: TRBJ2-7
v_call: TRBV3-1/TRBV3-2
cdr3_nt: TGTGCCAGCAGCCAAGGGGGGCCTAGAACGTCCTACGAGCAGTACTTC
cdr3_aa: CASSQGGPRTSYEQYF

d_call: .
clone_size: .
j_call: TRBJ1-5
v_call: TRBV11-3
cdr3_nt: TGTGCCAGCAGCTTAGGTCCGGGGCAGCCCCAGCATTTT
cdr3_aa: CASSLGPGQPQHF

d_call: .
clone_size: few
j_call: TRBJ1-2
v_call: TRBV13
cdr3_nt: TGTGCCAGCAGCTTAGGAGGCTCAAGCGTAGGCTACACCTTC
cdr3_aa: CASSLGGSSVGYTF

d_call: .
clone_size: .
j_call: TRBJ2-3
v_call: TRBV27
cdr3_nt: TGTGCCAGCAGTTCGGAGGGATATACGCAGTATTTT
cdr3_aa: CASSSEGYTQYF

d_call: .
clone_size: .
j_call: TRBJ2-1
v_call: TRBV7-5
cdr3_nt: TGTGCCAGAAGCCCGAAGGGACTAGCGGCCAATGAGCAGTTCTTC
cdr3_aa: CARSPKGLAANEQFF

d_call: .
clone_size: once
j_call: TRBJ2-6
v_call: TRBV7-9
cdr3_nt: TGTGCCAGCAGCTTAGGCTACCTGTCCCTTACTGGGGCCAACGTCCTGACTTTC
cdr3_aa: CASSLGYLSLTGANVLTF

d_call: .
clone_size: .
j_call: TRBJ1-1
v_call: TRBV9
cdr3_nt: TGTGCCAGCAGCCCTAAGGGGGGGCCGTTTAATATGAACACTGAAGCTTTCTTT
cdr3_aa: CASSPKGGPFNMNTEAFF

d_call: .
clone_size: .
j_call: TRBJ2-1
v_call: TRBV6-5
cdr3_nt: TGTGCCAGCCGTCAGCGGAGCACAAACAATGAGCAGTTCTTC
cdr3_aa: CASRQRSTNNEQFF

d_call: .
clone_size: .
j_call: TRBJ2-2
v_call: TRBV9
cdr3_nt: TGTGCCAGCAGCGGCACTAGGAACACCGGGGAGCTGTTTTTT
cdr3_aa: CASSGTRNTGELFF

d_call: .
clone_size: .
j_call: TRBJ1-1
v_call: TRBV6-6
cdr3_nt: TGTGCCAGCAGCGCCGGGGCTTTCTTT
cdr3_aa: CASSAGAFF

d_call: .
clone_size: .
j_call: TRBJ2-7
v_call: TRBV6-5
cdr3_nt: TGTGCCAGCAGTTTTCAGGGCGGCGAGCAGTACTTC
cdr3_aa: CASSFQGGEQYF

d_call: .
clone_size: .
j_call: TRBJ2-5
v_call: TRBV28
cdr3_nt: TGTGCCAGCAGTTTGTTAGAGCCCCAAGAGACCCAGTACTTC
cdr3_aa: CASSLLEPQETQYF

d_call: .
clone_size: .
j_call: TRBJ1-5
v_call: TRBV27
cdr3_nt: TGTGCCAGCAGTCGGACATCGGGTCAGCCCCAGCATTTT
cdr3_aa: CASSRTSGQPQHF

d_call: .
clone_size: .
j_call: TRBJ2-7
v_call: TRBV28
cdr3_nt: TGTGCCAGCGTTGGTGCGAGCTCCTACGAGCAGTACTTC
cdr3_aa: CASVGASSYEQYF

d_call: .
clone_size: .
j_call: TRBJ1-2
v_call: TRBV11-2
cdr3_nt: TGTGCCAGCAGCTCAGGCTATGGCTACACCTTC
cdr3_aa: CASSSGYGYTF

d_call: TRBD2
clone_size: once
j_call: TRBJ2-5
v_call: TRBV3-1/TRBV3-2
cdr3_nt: TGTGCCGCCAGGGCGACTAGCGGGACCGAGACCCAGTACTTC
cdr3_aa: CAARATSGTETQYF

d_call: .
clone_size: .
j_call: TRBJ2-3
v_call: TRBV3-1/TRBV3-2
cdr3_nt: TGTGCCAGCAGCCCATCCGGCCTCACCGGGGATACGCAGTATTTT
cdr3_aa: CASSPSGLTGDTQYF

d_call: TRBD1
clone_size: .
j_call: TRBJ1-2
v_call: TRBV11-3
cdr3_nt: TGTGCCAGCAGCTTAGACGGGACAGGGCGCTATGGCTACACCTTC
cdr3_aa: CASSLDGTGRYGYTF

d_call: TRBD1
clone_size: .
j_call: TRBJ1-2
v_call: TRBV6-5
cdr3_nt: TGTGCCAGCAGTCGCCGGGACAGGGTAAATGGCTACACCTTC
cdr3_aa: CASSRRDRVNGYTF

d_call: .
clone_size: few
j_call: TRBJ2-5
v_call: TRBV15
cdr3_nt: TGTGCCACCAGCAGAGAACGGACAACCCAGTACTTC
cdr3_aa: CATSRERTTQYF

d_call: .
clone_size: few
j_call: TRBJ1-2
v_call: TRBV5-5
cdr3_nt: TGTGCCAGCAGCTTGGTCGGTAGGGGCCCACTTTTGGGCAACTATGGCTACACCTTC
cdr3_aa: CASSLVGRGPLLGNYGYTF

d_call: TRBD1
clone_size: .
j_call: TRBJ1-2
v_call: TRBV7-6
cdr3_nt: TGTGCCAGCAGCTTACGGGACAGGGGGCGCAGTGGCTACACCTTC
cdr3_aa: CASSLRDRGRSGYTF

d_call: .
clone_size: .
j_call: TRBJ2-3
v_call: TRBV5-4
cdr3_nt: TGTGCCAGCAGCTTGGTCGAGAGCACAGATACGCAGTATTTT
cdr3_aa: CASSLVESTDTQYF